This TCR beta chain was identified during a study of graft-versus-host responses after intestinal transplantation. Regarding this clone: Its antigen is unknown.

CDR3 length: 16 residues. Trimming shortened V by 5 bases and J by 0 bases, and 14 bases separated the two germline ends. The germline V gene has CDR1 MDHEN and CDR2 SYDVKM. The table came from immunoSEQ multiplex PCR; TCRdb's copy has only in-frame clones and leaves some out. Among 99,000 or so clones, 85% to 95% were seen once, and the ten largest hold roughly 0.07%. The specimen was unstimulated CD8+ T cells sorted from spleen or lymph node cells, collected before transplant. The chain has TRBV28 and TRBJ2-1, with unresolved D. The origin of this receptor is a human donor who was the organ donor for an intestinal transplant. The CDR3: CASSAKWAYSYNEQFF. In DNA, the CDR3 is TGTGCCAGCAGTGCAAAATGGGCCTACTCCTACAATGAGCAGTTCTTC.